This T cell receptor beta chain was sequenced in a study of cytomegalovirus exposure and HLA in healthy donors (dated by TCRdb to 2017 to 2019). Notes on the research overall: An earlier analysis of about 560 of the donors reported 250 to 300 Gb of sequence data and 95 million to 140 million unique TCR beta sequences obtained from about 180 million T cells. Around 320 gigabases of sequencing data and tens of millions of unique TCR sequences were included in an early release covering several hundred HLA-typed donors. Among the roughly 400 genotyped donors, roughly 80% belonged to the genetic ancestry cluster associated with self-reported Caucasian donors. The study aimed to test whether signatures of past pathogen exposure could be identified by cataloging public T cell receptors. The study used immunosequencing to profile the T cell repertoires of 600 to 850 subjects and linked those repertoires to cytomegalovirus serostatus. In addition to the first cohort of approximately 670 subjects, a separate validation cohort of approximately 110 different subjects was used. To predict cytomegalovirus infection status, the study combined high-throughput TCR immunosequencing, statistical association of individual TCRs with disease status, and machine learning. To study patterns of TCR occurrence, a later analysis re-analyzed previously published TCR beta repertoires from around 700 donors and added high-resolution HLA genotyping. Rather than drawing on any new phenotypic data, the later analysis identified candidate immune exposures from TCR beta sequences and the way those sequences occurred across donors. An earlier analysis of around 640 of the donors used high-throughput TCR beta sequencing to judge whether each TCR beta V gene segment behaved as functional or pseudogenic. Alongside the repertoire data, information on donor age, sex, ethnicity and CMV serostatus was compiled. A later genetic analysis used genome-wide SNP genotypes for about 65% of the roughly 700 donors, treating that subset as a discovery cohort. Every discovery cohort repertoire had been produced on one sequencing platform. HLA typing covered class I and class II loci at four-digit resolution. The number of typed donors differed by locus: 629-630 for A, B, C, DRB1 and DQB1; approximately 520 for DQA1; 606 for DPA1; and 400 to 480 for DPB1. Four or five DR-DQ haplotypes were treated as single units for association and clustering because of strong linkage in the cohort. Across 300 to 400 genotyped donors of the cohort, an average of approximately 200,000 unique TCR beta nucleotide sequences per donor were sequenced, and roughly 18% of those sequences were non-productive. Results the study describes overall, beyond this receptor: A later genetic analysis associated a missense DCLRE1C variant with V-gene and J-gene trimming of TCR beta chains, and an independent cohort replicated the association. Some IMGT-functional V segments, including TRBV6-2 and TRBV6-3, could not be told apart with the 87-base-pair reads, so those segments were excluded. The classifier was reported to diagnose cytomegalovirus status with high specificity and sensitivity in both the original and validation cohorts. The earlier analysis of a few hundred of the donors excluded some 16 rarely observed V segments, including chromosome 9 orphons, because counts were too low. A further reported finding was that TCR beta sequences accurately predicted the HLA-A and HLA-B alleles for most subjects in the first cohort. In a later analysis, the rate of TCR association differed among HLA loci, with DRB1 alleles having the most associated TCRs and HLA-C alleles having the fewest. In vitro tests confirmed that a few of the cytomegalovirus-associated TCR beta chains recognize cytomegalovirus antigens. A later analysis found that HLA-associated TCR beta chains were more clonally expanded and had lower generation probabilities than equally common non-associated chains. Sequencing depth was assumed to be roughly uniform across donors in the presence/absence analyses, though that assumption may not hold. The study listed over 150 TCR beta chains as associated with cytomegalovirus. While some public TCRs were present in many individuals, most TCR sequences turned up only very rarely across donors. Specific HLA alleles were associated with over 15,000 TCR beta sequences at a false discovery rate of 0.05 in a later analysis. Because HLA typing was unavailable for some donors at each locus, only the typed subset was used in association tests. Strong co-occurrence of HLA alleles, especially DR and DQ, made assigning TCR associations to individual alleles difficult. Several of the top co-occurrence clusters appeared to be linked to parvovirus B19, influenza, CMV and Epstein-Barr virus, according to a later analysis. Immune exposure information for the cohort was limited to CMV serostatus. The authors suggested that the approach could potentially be extended to other disease states and immunological phenotypes. Broadly in line with IMGT annotations, most TCR beta V segments showed up in productive rearrangements about 90% or about 30% of the time in an earlier analysis of under 700 of the donors. The sequencing pipeline was judged likely to have produced a cluster of highly shared sequence variants as a technical artifact. Linkage disequilibrium might explain the correlated functional status among segregating V segments, but an unknown experimental factor could not be excluded. This cohort had only TCR beta chains sequenced, and the lack of alpha or paired-chain data limited which features could be detected. A later genetic analysis reported fewer N-insertions in productive TCRs among donors in an Asian-associated ancestry cluster than the roughly 670-donor mean. According to a later analysis, most CMV-associated TCR beta chains appeared to be HLA-restricted, and the HLA associations seemed to be driven largely by CMV exposure.

The library was obtained by the immunoSEQ multiplex PCR assay. The multiplex PCR relied on a mix of 60 forward primers for TCR Vbeta segments and 13 reverse primers for TCR Jbeta segments. The CDR3 region of rearranged TCR beta genes was amplified from genomic DNA by a multiplex PCR assay. Amplified TCR beta libraries were sequenced as 87-base-pair reads on the Illumina HiSeq System. On the study's bioinformatics: Across the 700 or so repertoires, a later analysis counted approximately 75 million unique TCR beta chains, approximately 12 million of which were shared by at least two donors. To remove PCR and sequencing errors, raw reads were error-corrected and collapsed into unique sequences using a nearest-neighbor algorithm that merged closely related sequences. Alignment of CDR3 sequences to IMGT reference sequences was used to assign V, D and J gene segments. For a sequence to be retained, a match of at least six nucleotides was required to both a V gene segment and a J gene segment. A rearrangement counted as productive if the CDR3 had no stop codons and remained in frame with V and J, and every other rearrangement counted as non-productive. CDR3 was defined according to IMGT convention as the region running from the second conserved V-encoded cysteine to the conserved J-encoded phenylalanine. The earlier analysis of a few hundred of the donors excluded any sequence lacking an unambiguous match to a single V gene segment. In an earlier analysis of approximately 500 of the donors, a V segment was called functional when productive rearrangements were above 56.7%, and segregating when the standard deviation between donors exceeded 5%. A statistical classification framework was developed to diagnose cytomegalovirus status using the catalog of TCR beta chain sequences. In a later analysis, V and J genes were assigned by comparing TCR nucleotide sequences against IMGT/GENE-DB human TR gene sequences. The TCRdist pipeline was used in a later analysis to assign CDR3 sequences and most-parsimonious VDJ recombination scenarios. A later analysis defined each TCR beta chain by its CDR3 amino acid sequence plus V-gene family, and excluded reads lacking a unique V-gene family. In a later analysis, 550 to 650 highly shared, low-generation-probability nucleotide sequences were removed to address suspected cross-contamination and a sequencing artifact. In a later analysis, a clonal expansion index was calculated for each public chain from normalized within-repertoire ranks of inferred template counts. In a later analysis, generation probabilities were computed with a VDJ recombination model fitted to out-of-frame rearrangements, and the resulting probabilities were checked against IGoR. Hypergeometric tests were used in a later analysis to score TCR-TCR, TCR-HLA and TCR-CMV co-occurrence, with a repertoire-size bias correction applied to the TCR pairs. False discovery rates were estimated in a later analysis by permuting HLA or CMV assignments 20 times. A later analysis grouped co-occurring TCRs with DBSCAN, adding TCRdist sequence similarity when clustering within HLA-allele-positive subsets. Repertoires with fewer than 30,000 or more than 120,000 public chains were left out of co-occurrence clustering, as were a few repertoires with anomalous nucleotide sharing. TCRdb limited this immuneACCESS table to in-frame rearrangements with V and J called. A share of clones is missing; checked studies link under half to unresolved V genes, and the rest is unexplained. V, J and clone size derive from that table, while D and trimming were established from the DNA sequence. The sample profile shows some 120,000 clones; around 70% of them were found once. Together, the top ten hold around 1.6% of the sample.

The cohort comprised more than 550 healthy bone marrow donors. At the time of sampling, every cohort member was nominally healthy, though immune exposures that went unrecorded were likely present. The donor tested CMV seropositive, placing the donor among the 290 or so seropositive members of the cohort. A peripheral blood sample was collected from each donor, and TCR beta sequencing was performed on peripheral blood mononuclear cells. Genomic DNA extraction from the blood cell samples was performed with the Qiagen DNeasy Blood Extraction Kit. On this clone itself: No antigen is known for it. No qualities accompany the bases; no much larger clone lies one base away.

V lost 2 bases and J lost 6 bases, and the count of bases not matched to a germline gene is 2. CDR1 LGHNT and CDR2 FRNRAP are derived from the germline V gene. Including cysteine and phenylalanine, the CDR3 has 13 amino acids. Only the CDR3 region is kept as DNA, spanning 39 bases read in frame from base 1. The chain was built from TRBV12-5 and TRBJ2-3, and 7 junctional nucleotides match TRBD2. This TCR was recovered from a man aged 25 to 40 in good health and CMV-seropositive. Sequences were obtained from PBMCs. The CDR3 corresponds to CASGLLREDTQYF. At the DNA level, the sequence is TGTGCTAGTGGTTTGTTGCGGGAGGATACGCAGTATTTT.